This entry is about one T cell receptor beta chain. TCRdb derives one entry per CDR3 protein from the 5' RACE reads, leaving out DNA. The table for this sample gives 550,000 to 600,000 distinct CDR3 sequences. These data come from a study of T cells expressing NK-cell markers. From germline, CDR1 is SQVTM and CDR2 ANQGSEA. The CDR3 is 13 amino acids. The sample taken for sequencing was blood T cells: a sorted CD56 or NKG2C T cell subset, CD4+ or CD8+ T cells, or bulk PBMC T cells (not recorded which). The clonotype comes from a man in his late teens or twenties in good health. The chain carries TRBV29-1 and TRBJ2-7; TCRdb names TRBD1, which stays unverified in the absence of DNA. The CDR3 sequence: CSIEPETGTEQYF.